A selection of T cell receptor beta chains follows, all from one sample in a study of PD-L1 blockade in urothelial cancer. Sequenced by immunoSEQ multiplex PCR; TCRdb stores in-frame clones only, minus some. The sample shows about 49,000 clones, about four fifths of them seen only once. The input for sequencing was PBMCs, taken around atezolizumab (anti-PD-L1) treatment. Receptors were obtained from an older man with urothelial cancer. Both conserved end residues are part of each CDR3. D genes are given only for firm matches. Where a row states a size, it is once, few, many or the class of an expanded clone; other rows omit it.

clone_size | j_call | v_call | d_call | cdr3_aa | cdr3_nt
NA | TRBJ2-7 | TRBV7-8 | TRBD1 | CASSRSGTEAYEQYF | TGTGCCAGCAGCCGTTCCGGGACAGAAGCCTACGAGCAGTACTTC
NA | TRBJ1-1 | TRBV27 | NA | CASSFGENTEAFF | TGTGCCAGCAGTTTCGGAGAGAACACTGAAGCTTTCTTT
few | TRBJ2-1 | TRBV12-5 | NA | CASGPSYNEQFF | TGTGCTAGTGGACCCAGCTACAATGAGCAGTTCTTC
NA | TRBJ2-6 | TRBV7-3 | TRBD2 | CASSPGGQEGANVLTF | TGTGCCAGCAGCCCGGGAGGGCAGGAAGGGGCCAACGTCCTGACTTTC
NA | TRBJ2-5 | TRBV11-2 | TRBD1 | CASSLLGQGRQETQYF | TGTGCCAGCAGCTTACTGGGACAGGGAAGGCAAGAGACCCAGTACTTC
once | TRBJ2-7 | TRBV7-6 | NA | CASSFSINSYEQYF | TGTGCCAGCAGCTTCAGCATAAACAGCTACGAGCAGTACTTC
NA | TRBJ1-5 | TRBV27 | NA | CASSLQENQPQHF | TGTGCCAGCAGCCTACAGGAAAATCAGCCCCAGCATTTT
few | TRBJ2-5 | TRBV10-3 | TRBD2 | CAIRKGTSGGYQETQYF | TGTGCCATCAGGAAGGGGACTAGCGGGGGGTACCAAGAGACCCAGTACTTC
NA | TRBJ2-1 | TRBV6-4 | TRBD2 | CASGDSGTLYNEQFF | TGTGCCAGCGGAGATAGCGGGACCCTTTACAATGAGCAGTTCTTC
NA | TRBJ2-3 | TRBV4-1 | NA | CASSQHTDPGTDTQYF | TGCGCCAGCAGCCAACACACCGATCCAGGGACAGATACGCAGTATTTT
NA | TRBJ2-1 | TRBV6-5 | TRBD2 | CASSWGLAGPDEQFF | TGTGCCAGCAGTTGGGGACTAGCGGGACCGGATGAGCAGTTCTTC
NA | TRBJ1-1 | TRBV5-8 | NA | CASRAREFSTEAFF | TGTGCCAGCAGAGCGAGGGAGTTCAGCACTGAAGCTTTCTTT
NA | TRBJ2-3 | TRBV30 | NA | CAWRPLSTDTQYF | TGTGCCTGGAGGCCCCTAAGCACAGATACGCAGTATTTT
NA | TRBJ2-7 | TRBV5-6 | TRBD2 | CASSPPGLAKYEQYF | TGTGCCAGCAGCCCACCGGGACTAGCGAAGTACGAGCAGTACTTC
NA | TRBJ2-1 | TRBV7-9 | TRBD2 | CASSLLAGALSSYNEQFF | TGTGCCAGCAGCTTACTAGCGGGAGCGCTCAGCTCCTACAATGAGCAGTTCTTC
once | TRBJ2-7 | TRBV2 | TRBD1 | CASTGTGNSYEQYF | TGTGCCAGCACAGGGACAGGGAATTCCTACGAGCAGTACTTC
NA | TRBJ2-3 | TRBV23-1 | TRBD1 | CASSPPPDRGSLTDTQYF | TGCGCCAGCAGTCCCCCCCCCGACAGGGGGTCCCTCACAGATACGCAGTATTTT
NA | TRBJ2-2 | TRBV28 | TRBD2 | CASSLRLAGGPPDTGELFF | TGTGCCAGCAGTTTAAGGCTAGCGGGAGGGCCGCCAGACACCGGGGAGCTGTTTTTT
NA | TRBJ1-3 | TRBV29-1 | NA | CSVDTEGNTIYF | TGCAGCGTTGACACTGAAGGAAACACCATATATTTT
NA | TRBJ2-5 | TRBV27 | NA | CASRFAGVGSKTQYF | TGTGCCAGCAGATTTGCAGGGGTGGGGTCAAAGACCCAGTACTTC
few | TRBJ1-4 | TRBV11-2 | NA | CASSLDLAGTNEKLFF | TGTGCCAGCAGCTTAGATCTGGCCGGGACTAATGAAAAACTGTTTTTT
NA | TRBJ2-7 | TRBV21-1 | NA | CASKLRDCACFYEQYF | TGTGCCAGCAAGTTGCGGGACTGTGCCTGTTTCTACGAGCAGTACTTC
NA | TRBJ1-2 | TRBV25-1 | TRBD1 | CASSDLGTAYGYTF | TGTGCCAGCAGTGACCTAGGGACAGCCTATGGCTACACCTTC
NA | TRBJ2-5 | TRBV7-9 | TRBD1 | CASSALEGAGETQYF | TGTGCCAGCAGCGCCCTAGAGGGGGCGGGAGAGACCCAGTACTTC
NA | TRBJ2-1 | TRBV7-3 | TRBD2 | CASSTGTSGRAGEQFF | TGTGCCAGCAGCACGGGGACTAGCGGGAGGGCAGGTGAGCAGTTCTTC
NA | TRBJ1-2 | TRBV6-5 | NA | CASRSGTPYGYTF | TGTGCCAGCAGGTCCGGGACACCCTATGGCTACACCTTC
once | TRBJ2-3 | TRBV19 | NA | CASSIGGSGTDTQYF | TGTGCCAGTAGTATAGGCGGGTCTGGCACAGATACGCAGTATTTT
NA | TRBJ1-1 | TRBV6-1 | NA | CASSHIRGTTEAFF | TGTGCCAGCAGCCATATTAGGGGGACCACTGAAGCTTTCTTT
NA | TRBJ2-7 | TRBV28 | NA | CASRLSGNNEQYF | TGTGCCAGCAGGCTTTCAGGCAACAACGAGCAGTACTTC
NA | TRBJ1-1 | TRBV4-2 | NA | CASSLSRGGENTEAFF | TGTGCCAGCAGCCTCTCAAGGGGGGGGGAGAACACTGAAGCTTTCTTT
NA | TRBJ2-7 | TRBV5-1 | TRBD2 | CASNSGTSPFEQYF | TGCGCCAGTAACTCCGGGACTAGTCCCTTCGAGCAGTACTTC